These T cell receptor beta chains were read from a single sample in a study of blood T cell repertoires in COVID-19. Using immunoSEQ multiplex PCR, the repertoire was profiled, and TCRdb retains in-frame clones only, with some absent. The sample has 65,000 to 90,000 clones, about 82% seen once; the top ten hold 8%. Sequencing was performed on peripheral blood. All receptors derive from a man aged 50 or older with active COVID-19. Both conserved end residues are part of each CDR3. Each record gives: D gene, V gene, CDR3 protein. A D gene is named only where the DNA matches it firmly.

NA	TRBV6-2/TRBV6-3	CASSYAQGSAAPGRQFF
NA	TRBV5-1	CASSLAGRESSYEQYF
NA	TRBV7-2	CASSLTGNSAGELFF
TRBD2	TRBV6-1	CASSESASGSNEQFF
TRBD1	TRBV3-1/TRBV3-2	CASSLRTGGGGYGYTF
NA	TRBV2	CASTTRTNEKLFF
NA	TRBV9	CASSVGQYPSSYNSPLHF
NA	TRBV15	CATSRDRATNEKLFF
NA	TRBV28	CASSGLYNEQFF
NA	TRBV7-2	CASTDGVRPGQFF
NA	TRBV19	CASSRDNIIAEKLFF
TRBD1	TRBV7-2	CASSQGQGPVAKNIQYF
NA	TRBV4-3	CASSREGEIGNTIYF
NA	TRBV30	CAWSSGDREQYF
NA	TRBV7-6	CASSSVDGGYEQYF
NA	TRBV11-2	CASRRLSGNTGELFF
NA	TRBV4-3	CASSRWAGEGDTIYF
TRBD1	TRBV5-1	CASSAGTGHYNEQFF
TRBD1	TRBV7-8	CASSLLGDRSSEQYF
TRBD1	TRBV7-2	CASSLAGTATNYGYTF
TRBD2	TRBV23-1	CASSQYPGGDTQYF
NA	TRBV12-1	CASIFGGRSSYEQYF
NA	TRBV6-2/TRBV6-3	CASSYFPSETQYF
TRBD2	TRBV11-2	CASSLDTAGTSNNEQFF
TRBD2	TRBV7-3	CASAASGNYEQYF
NA	TRBV7-9	CATQGQETQYF
TRBD2	TRBV12-5	CASSSGGTDTQYF
TRBD1	TRBV5-1	CASSWTHRGDTQYF
TRBD2	TRBV7-3	CASSLTGFTSGGTDTQYF
TRBD1	TRBV3-1/TRBV3-2	CASSPGGTGEAFF
TRBD1	TRBV5-1	CASSWGTGDGGSYGYTF
NA	TRBV9	CASSAKPGIQETQYF
NA	TRBV7-2	CASSLKAGRTNEKLFF
TRBD1	TRBV6-1	CASSEYSPGTGNEQYF
TRBD1	TRBV19	CASSRGFRQPQHF
NA	TRBV5-1	CASSSVRGDVQYF
NA	TRBV5-1	CASSLVVANTGELFF
TRBD1	TRBV6-1	CASSVTVGTGGGKSTDTQYF
TRBD2	TRBV27	CASSLVAGGTYEQYF
NA	TRBV6-5	CASSLQSPRNKLFF
NA	TRBV15	CATSREPFKRTEAFF
NA	TRBV7-2	CASSSGQGFSGELFF
TRBD2	TRBV18	CATEKTSGAYNEQFF
NA	TRBV19	CASSIDPLATRYEQYF
NA	TRBV6-5	CASTDSESSLYEQYF
NA	TRBV9	CASSVRGVGEKLFF
TRBD2	TRBV2	CASKGLSGASGSRYNEQFF
TRBD2	TRBV6-2/TRBV6-3	CASSSGLAVPSYNEQFF